Detailed here is one T cell receptor beta chain. The antigen is unknown. Germline lookup yields CDR1 MDHEN and CDR2 SYDVKM. V trimming: 5 bases; J trimming: 5 bases; junction bases outside the gene matches: 6. The CDR3 consists of 14 residues. The source of the sample is a study of T-cell memory formation after mild COVID-19. Study-wide points: Some responding clones appeared in pre-infection memory, suggesting cross-reactive memory joined. Clones contracting over day 15 to 85 were CD4/CD8 balanced, with later expanders leaning CD4+. Shrinking CD4+ clones were chiefly CM and EM; CD8+ ones were chiefly EMRA.

5'RACE with constant-segment primers yielded barcoded, UMI-tagged TCR alpha and TCR beta cDNA libraries. TCRdb fed the 5' RACE reads into MiXCR, producing one record per CDR3 protein. Of some 48,000 distinct CDR3 sequences listed, about 12% are singletons. The specimen sequenced was PBMCs or a T cell subset sorted from them (not recorded which). This chain connects TRBV28 to TRBJ2-5, with TRBD2 matching over 9 bases. The source of this sequence is a man aged 18 to 30 who had mild COVID-19 (a few samples of this study predate the infection). Cell type and time point are not known. As DNA, the CDR3 is TGTGCCAGCAGTGACGCGGGAGGGTGGGAGACCCAGTACTTC. It encodes CASSDAGGWETQYF.